A selection of T cell receptor beta chains follows, all from one sample in a study of cytomegalovirus exposure and HLA in healthy donors. Method: immunoSEQ multiplex PCR; TCRdb's copy keeps in-frame clones and lacks some. The table includes about 130,000 clones, 60% to 80% detected once. The sequencing sample was made of PBMCs. The receptor set was obtained from a man aged 30 to 39 in good health and CMV-seronegative. CDR3s include the opening cysteine and the closing phenylalanine or tryptophan. Fields, in order: V gene, J gene, D gene, clone size, CDR3 protein, CDR3 DNA. The D gene is left open where the match is weak. Rows may omit the clone size; those that give it use once, few, many or a size class.

>TRBV5-1|TRBJ1-2|NA|few
CASRTLRGDYGYTF
TGCGCCAGCAGGACCCTCAGGGGCGACTATGGCTACACCTTC
>TRBV9|TRBJ2-7|TRBD2|NA
CASSVNSGGAYEQYF
TGTGCCAGCAGCGTAAATAGCGGGGGGGCCTACGAGCAGTACTTC
>TRBV11-2|TRBJ2-7|TRBD2|few
CASSWRTSQRGRSSEQYF
TGTGCCAGCAGCTGGAGAACCAGCCAGCGGGGGCGTTCGTCCGAGCAGTACTTC
>TRBV7-8|TRBJ1-1|NA|NA
CASSLQANTEAFF
TGTGCCAGCAGCTTACAGGCGAACACTGAAGCTTTCTTT
>TRBV10-1|TRBJ2-5|NA|NA
CAKPLPLTAGTQYF
TGCGCCAAACCCCTCCCCCTGACGGCGGGGACCCAGTACTTC
>TRBV11-3|TRBJ2-3|TRBD2|NA
CASSSGLAGGTDTQYF
TGTGCCAGCAGCTCCGGACTAGCGGGGGGGACAGATACGCAGTATTTT
>TRBV7-2|TRBJ2-6|NA|NA
CASSQAGTVASGANVLTF
TGTGCCAGCAGCCAGGCGGGGACAGTCGCCTCTGGGGCCAACGTCCTGACTTTC
>TRBV2|TRBJ1-1|NA|NA
CASTMKQTPTEAFF
TGTGCCAGCACTATGAAGCAAACCCCTACTGAAGCTTTCTTT
>TRBV7-2|TRBJ2-7|TRBD1|NA
CASSLAVFGTGGAYEQYF
TGTGCCAGCAGCTTAGCGGTTTTCGGGACAGGGGGAGCATACGAGCAGTACTTC
>TRBV7-3|TRBJ1-2|NA|NA
CASSLDVNPVYGYTF
TGTGCCAGCAGCTTAGATGTAAATCCGGTCTATGGCTACACCTTC
>TRBV15|TRBJ1-5|TRBD1|NA
CATSRVWGQGNQPQHF
TGTGCCACCAGCAGAGTCTGGGGACAGGGGAATCAGCCCCAGCATTTT
>TRBV19|TRBJ1-2|NA|NA
CASSKTGFPANYGYTF
TGTGCCAGTAGTAAAACAGGGTTCCCGGCTAACTATGGCTACACCTTC
>TRBV19|TRBJ2-1|TRBD2|NA
CASSRLAGNNEQFF
TGTGCCAGTAGTCGGCTAGCGGGAAACAATGAGCAGTTCTTC
>TRBV11-2|TRBJ2-7|TRBD1|NA
CASSWDRGQHYEQYF
TGTGCCAGCAGCTGGGACAGGGGGCAACACTACGAGCAGTACTTC
>TRBV5-4|TRBJ1-4|TRBD1|NA
CASSNRQGSREKLFF
TGTGCCAGCAGCAACAGACAGGGAAGTCGTGAAAAACTGTTTTTT
>TRBV11-2|TRBJ2-5|NA|NA
CASSSPLSGEETQYF
TGTGCCAGCAGCTCCCCATTATCGGGTGAAGAGACCCAGTACTTC
>TRBV7-8|TRBJ2-5|NA|NA
CASSSALGGLQETQYF
TGTGCCAGCAGCTCTGCTCTGGGGGGTCTTCAAGAGACCCAGTACTTC
>TRBV27|TRBJ2-7|NA|NA
CASSLSGLAYEQYF
TGTGCCAGCAGTTTATCTGGGCTCGCCTACGAGCAGTACTTC
>TRBV29-1|TRBJ2-3|TRBD2|NA
CSVQRTSGGRGDTQYF
TGCAGCGTCCAACGGACTAGCGGGGGGCGGGGAGATACGCAGTATTTT
>TRBV27|TRBJ1-5|NA|few
CASSLLGQGKGQPQHF
TGTGCCAGCAGTTTATTAGGGCAGGGGAAAGGCCAGCCCCAGCATTTT
>TRBV4-2|TRBJ1-1|NA|NA
CASSPTRQGTEAFF
TGTGCCAGCAGCCCCACTCGGCAGGGCACTGAAGCTTTCTTT
>TRBV12-5|TRBJ2-5|TRBD2|few
CASGLGNSGGPGETQYF
TGTGCTAGTGGTTTGGGGAATAGCGGGGGGCCGGGTGAGACCCAGTACTTC
>TRBV5-8|TRBJ1-1|NA|NA
CASSLVQGTEAFF
TGTGCCAGCAGCTTGGTTCAGGGGACTGAAGCTTTCTTT
>TRBV4-2|TRBJ2-1|TRBD1|NA
CASSQDYPDRGQYEQFF
TGTGCCAGCAGCCAAGATTACCCCGACAGGGGGCAGTATGAGCAGTTCTTC
>TRBV7-2|TRBJ2-3|NA|NA
CASSLAVTDTQYF
TGTGCCAGCAGCTTAGCCGTGACAGATACGCAGTATTTT
>TRBV7-2|TRBJ2-3|TRBD2|NA
CASSLVSGATDTQYF
TGTGCCAGCAGCTTGGTTAGCGGGGCCACAGATACGCAGTATTTT
>TRBV27|TRBJ1-6|NA|NA
CASSRLLNSPLHF
TGTGCCAGCAGTCGACTGTTGAATTCACCCCTCCACTTT
>TRBV2|TRBJ1-5|TRBD1|few
CASSRRTGENLPQHF
TGTGCCAGCAGTCGAAGGACAGGGGAGAATTTGCCCCAGCATTTT
>TRBV9|TRBJ2-7|NA|NA
CASSVASQSYEQYF
TGTGCCAGCAGCGTAGCTAGCCAGTCCTACGAGCAGTACTTC
>TRBV4-1|TRBJ2-1|TRBD2|NA
CASSHQASGGSNEQFF
TGCGCCAGCAGCCATCAGGCCAGCGGGGGGAGTAATGAGCAGTTCTTC
>TRBV6-1|TRBJ1-5|NA|NA
CASSVYLLGNQPQHF
TGTGCCAGCAGTGTATACCTTTTAGGCAATCAGCCCCAGCATTTT
>TRBV7-9|TRBJ1-1|NA|few
CSSCFGNTEAFF
TGTTCCAGTTGTTTCGGGAACACTGAAGCTTTCTTT
>TRBV18|TRBJ2-7|TRBD1|NA
CASSPKGQGTYEQYF
TGTGCCAGCTCACCTAAGGGACAGGGGACTTACGAGCAGTACTTC
>TRBV7-9|TRBJ2-5|TRBD2|NA
CASSSTSGGSFETQYF
TGTGCCAGCAGCTCGACTAGCGGGGGGAGTTTTGAGACCCAGTACTTC